One and the same sample provided the 9 T cell receptor beta chains below, sequenced in a study of vaccination and CD4 T cells after COVID-19. Their recognized antigens are unknown. With the Oncomine TCR Beta short-read assay, DNA from cultured CD4+ T cells was sequenced. TCRdb fed the PCR reads into MiXCR, producing one record per CDR3 protein. The sample records approximately 15,000 distinct CDR3 sequences, roughly 61% being singletons. As to treatment: roughly ten-day PBMC culture with coronavirus spike peptide pools or control peptides (ViraFEST assay). The sample was CD4+ T cells from blood, cultured in vitro. The receptors shown here come from a human donor who had recovered from COVID-19.

The chain is built from TRBV20-1 and TRBJ2-7; a possible D gene is TRBD1 (6 bases). From germline, CDR1 is DFQATT and CDR2 SNEGSKA (reference sequence). Trimming removed 6 bases from V and 3 bases from J, with 12 bases in between. CDR3 size: 12 residues. CDR3 bases: TGCAGTGCCGAGGCGGACAGCTACGAGCAGTACTTC. It specifies CSAEADSYEQYF.

The chain recombines TRBV20-1 with TRBJ1-3, with D perhaps matching TRBD1 (5 bases). Trimming took 2 bases from V and 0 from J, leaving 11 bases between them. Germline-derived CDR1 and CDR2 are DFQATT and SNEGSKA (reference sequence). The CDR3 covers 15 residues. DNA for the CDR3: TGCAGTGCTAGACCCGGGACCAACTCTGGAAACACCATATATTTT. It yields the protein CSARPGTNSGNTIYF.

This clonotype was found once. This chain uses TRBV11-3 with TRBJ2-1; D is perhaps TRBD1 or TRBD2 (5 bases each). V lost 0 bases, J lost 4 bases, and 16 bases lay in between. This CDR3 contains 17 residues. CDR1 is SGHNT and CDR2 is YENEEA in the germline V gene. The CDR3 DNA follows: TGTGCCAGCAGCTTAGATGGGACCGGTTCCGCTTACAATGAGCAGTTCTTC. This gives the protein CASSLDGTGSAYNEQFF.

The chain couples TRBV7-2 to TRBJ2-7, with 8 positions matching TRBD2. This CDR3 region has 15 residues. Trimming removed 3 bases from V and 2 bases from J; junction bases left unmatched: 6. CDR1 SGHTA and CDR2 FQGNSA come from the germline V gene. CDR3: CASSLNGGVAYEQYF. CDR3 nucleotide sequence: TGTGCCAGCAGCTTGAACGGGGGGGTGGCCTACGAGCAGTACTTC.

The chain uses TRBV20-1 and TRBJ2-5; TRBD2 matches at 7 bases. Germline V gene lookup returns CDR1 DFQATT and CDR2 SNEGSKA (reference sequence). The CDR3 has 13 residues. Trimming at V came to 8 bases and at J to 4 bases, leaving 10 bases not matched to a gene. CDR3 amino acids: CSLGGEGRETQYF. The CDR3, as DNA: TGCAGTCTGGGGGGGGAGGGTAGAGAGACCCAGTACTTC.

The V gene is TRBV3-1, the J gene TRBJ2-6; weak D call: TRBD1 (7 bases). The CDR3 length is 18 residues. Germline CDR1 is LGHDT and CDR2 is YNNKEL (reference sequence). V was cut by 1 base and J by 0 bases, with 13 bases left in between. The CDR3 sequence: CASSQGRGLSSGANVLTF. The CDR3 DNA reads TGTGCCAGCAGCCAAGGGAGGGGGCTCAGCTCTGGGGCCAACGTCCTGACTTTC.

This chain connects TRBV12-3 or TRBV12-4 to TRBJ1-2; a weak D match, TRBD1 (5 bases). The CDR3 loop spans 13 amino acids. The ends were cut back, 6 bases at V and 6 bases at J, with 14 bases in the middle. The CDR3 DNA sequence: TGTGCCAGCAGCCGGCTATCGGGGGATGGCTACACCTTC. This translates into CASSRLSGDGYTF.

This chain uses TRBV6-1 with TRBJ1-2; D perhaps matches TRBD1 (6 bases). Germline V lookup: CDR1 MNHNS, CDR2 SASEGT. Trimming took 3 bases from V and 9 from J, leaving 14 bases between them. CDR3 length: 13 residues. The CDR3: CASSEIGGLSYTF. In DNA form, the CDR3 reads TGTGCCAGCAGTGAGATTGGGGGCTTGAGCTACACCTTC.

The genes are TRBV20-1 and TRBJ2-1, with 13 bases that match TRBD2. This CDR3 is built from 16 residues. Looked up from germline, CDR1 is DFQATT and CDR2 is SNEGSKA (reference sequence). V was pared by 1 base and J by 5 bases, with 5 bases of the junction left unmatched. The CDR3 bases are TGCAGTGCTAGAGTACTAGCGGGAGGGATCGACAATGAGCAGTTCTTC. It specifies CSARVLAGGIDNEQFF.